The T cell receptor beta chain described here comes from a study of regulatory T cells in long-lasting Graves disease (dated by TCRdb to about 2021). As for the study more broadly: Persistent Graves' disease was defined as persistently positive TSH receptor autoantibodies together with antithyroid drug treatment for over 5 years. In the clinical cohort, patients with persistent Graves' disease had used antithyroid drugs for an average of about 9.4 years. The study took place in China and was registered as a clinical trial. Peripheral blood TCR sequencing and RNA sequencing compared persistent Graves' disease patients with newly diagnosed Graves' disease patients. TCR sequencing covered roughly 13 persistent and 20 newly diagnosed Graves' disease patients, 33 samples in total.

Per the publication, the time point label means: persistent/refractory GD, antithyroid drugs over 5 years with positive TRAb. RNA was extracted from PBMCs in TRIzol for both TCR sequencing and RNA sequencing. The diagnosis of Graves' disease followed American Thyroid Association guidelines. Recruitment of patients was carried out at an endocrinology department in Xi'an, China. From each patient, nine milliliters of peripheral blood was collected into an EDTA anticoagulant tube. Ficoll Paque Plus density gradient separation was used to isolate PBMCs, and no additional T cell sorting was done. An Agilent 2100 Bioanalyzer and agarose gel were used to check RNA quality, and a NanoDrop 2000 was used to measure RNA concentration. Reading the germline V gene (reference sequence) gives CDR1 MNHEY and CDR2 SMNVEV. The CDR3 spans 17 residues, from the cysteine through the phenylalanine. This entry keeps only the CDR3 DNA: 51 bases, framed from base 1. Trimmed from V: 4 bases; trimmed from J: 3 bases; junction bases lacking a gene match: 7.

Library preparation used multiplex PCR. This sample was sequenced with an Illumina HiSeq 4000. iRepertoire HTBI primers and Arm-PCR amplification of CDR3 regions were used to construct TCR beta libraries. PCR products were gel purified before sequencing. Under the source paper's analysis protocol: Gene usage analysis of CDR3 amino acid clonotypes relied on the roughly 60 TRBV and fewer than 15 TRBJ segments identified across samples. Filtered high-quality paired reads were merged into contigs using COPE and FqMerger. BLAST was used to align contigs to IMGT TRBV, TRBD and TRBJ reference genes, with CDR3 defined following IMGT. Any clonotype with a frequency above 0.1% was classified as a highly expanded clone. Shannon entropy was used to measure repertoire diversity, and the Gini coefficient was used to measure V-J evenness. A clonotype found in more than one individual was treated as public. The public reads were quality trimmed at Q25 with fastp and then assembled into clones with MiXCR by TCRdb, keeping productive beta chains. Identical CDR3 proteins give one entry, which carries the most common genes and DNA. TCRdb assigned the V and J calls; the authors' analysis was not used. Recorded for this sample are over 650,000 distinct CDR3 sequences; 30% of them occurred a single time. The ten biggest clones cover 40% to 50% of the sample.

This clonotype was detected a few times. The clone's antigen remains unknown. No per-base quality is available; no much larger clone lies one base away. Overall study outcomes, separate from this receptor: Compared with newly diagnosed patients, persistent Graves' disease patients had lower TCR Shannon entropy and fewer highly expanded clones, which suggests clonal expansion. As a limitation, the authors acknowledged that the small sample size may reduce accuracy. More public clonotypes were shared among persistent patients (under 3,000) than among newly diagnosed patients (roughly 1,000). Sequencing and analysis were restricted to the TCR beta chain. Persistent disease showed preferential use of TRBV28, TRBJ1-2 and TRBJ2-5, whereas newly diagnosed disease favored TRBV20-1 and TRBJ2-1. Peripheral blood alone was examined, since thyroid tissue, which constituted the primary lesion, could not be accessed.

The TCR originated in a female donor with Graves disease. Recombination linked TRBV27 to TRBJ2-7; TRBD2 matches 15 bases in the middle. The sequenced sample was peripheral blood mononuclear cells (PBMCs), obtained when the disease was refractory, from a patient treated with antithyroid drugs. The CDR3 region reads CASSSRTSGRANYEQYF. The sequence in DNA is TGTGCCAGCAGTTCCCGGACTAGCGGGAGGGCTAACTACGAGCAGTACTTC.